This TCR beta chain is drawn from a study of T cell repertoires in aging, cancer and after chemotherapy. In the study overall: Donor ages fell into six groups from 30 or younger up to 70 or older. Healthy donor repertoires were recorded over several months to years and showed clear clonal overlap. Regarding the study as a whole: Rebound thymic output was suggested by rising median generation probability during chemotherapy in each cancer cohort. In cancer patients, declining TCR diversity with age involved lost richness and lost evenness.

This clonotype ranks as medium-sized. As yet, its antigen is unknown. The CDR3 sequence is 17 residues long. With 5 bases removed from V and 0 bases from J, the gap between germline ends came to 14 bases. Germline CDR1 MNHEY, CDR2 SVGAGI. Amplification of TCR beta used genomic DNA extracted from peripheral blood. A mixed TRB-A/B primer pool amplified rearranged TRB by multiplex touch-down PCR. One entry per CDR3 protein results from TCRdb running MiXCR on the multiplex PCR reads. Of over 10,000 distinct CDR3 sequences listed, approximately 21% are singletons. The sequence came from a human donor in good health. Material for sequencing was blood. The chain uses TRBV6-5 and TRBJ1-6, with D possibly being TRBD1 (5 bases). The CDR3 nucleotides read TGTGCCAGCAGTCAAGGCAGGGCACGCTCCTATAATTCACCCCTCCACTTT. Translation: CASSQGRARSYNSPLHF.